Given below is one T cell receptor beta chain in context. Additional DNA sequences in this sample encode the identical CDR3. Trimming pared 6 bases from V and 4 bases from J, leaving 13 bases between. CDR1 and CDR2 from the germline V gene are MNHEY and SVGAGI. The CDR3 is 14 residues long. These data are taken from a study of shared clonotypes between healthy human individuals. The repertoire was sequenced with immunoSEQ multiplex PCR; TCRdb's copy has only in-frame clones and lacks some. The sample holds more than 2,000,000 clones; around 90% are singletons and the top ten take about 0.13%. The chain employs TRBV6-5 and TRBJ1-3, with D possibly matching TRBD1 (6 bases). The receptor was isolated from a man between 18 and 29 years old in good health. The sequenced sample was naive CD4+ T cells sorted from blood. Sample subset: CD45RA+ positively selected. CDR3 protein: CASRPQGPGNTIYF. DNA for the CDR3: TGTGCCAGCAGGCCACAGGGTCCGGGAAACACCATATATTTT.